The 6 T cell receptor beta chains below all came from one sample that was sequenced in a study of blood T cell repertoires in COVID-19. Sequencing was performed with immunoSEQ multiplex PCR; in TCRdb, only in-frame clones are kept and a portion is missing. The sample lists under 400,000 clones; over 75% were seen once. Material: peripheral blood. These receptors were obtained from a woman younger than 45 with COVID-19, enrolled during active disease.

V gene TRBV29-1 combines with J gene TRBJ1-1, with D maybe TRBD1 (5 bases). Germline CDR1 reads SQVTM; CDR2 reads ANQGSEA. The CDR3 sequence is 15 residues long. Trimming removed 6 bases at V and 3 bases at J, with 20 bases between. The CDR3 sequence: CSVAKAGGGDTEAFF. The CDR3 coding sequence is TGCAGCGTGGCCAAGGCTGGGGGAGGGGACACTGAAGCTTTCTTT.

V and J are TRBV11-2 and TRBJ1-1; no reliable D call. Looked up from germline, CDR1 is SGHAT and CDR2 is FQNNGV. The CDR3 totals 13 residues. Between the trimmed V and J ends, which lost 4 bases and 4 bases, there was a span of 10 bases. The CDR3 is CASSSQEGTEAFF. The CDR3 DNA reads as TGTGCCAGCAGCTCGCAGGAGGGCACTGAAGCTTTCTTT.

The J gene is TRBJ2-3, the V gene TRBV28; D is perhaps TRBD1 (5 bases). The germline V and J ends were trimmed by 3 bases and 3 bases, with 10 bases remaining between them. The CDR3 runs 14 residues. CDR1 and CDR2 from the germline V gene are MDHEN and SYDVKM. DNA of the CDR3: TGTGCCAGCAGTTTCTCTGGGGCGACAGATACGCAGTATTTT. Its protein product is CASSFSGATDTQYF. The full variable domain, its missing parts supplied by reference TRBV28 and TRBJ2-3, is DVKVTQSSRYLVKRTGEKVFLECVQDMDHENMFWYRQDPGLGLRLIYFSYDVKMKEKGDIPEGYSVSREKKERFSLILESASTNQTSMYLCASSFSGATDTQYFGPGTRLTVL.

This clone came up a few times. V and J are TRBV27 and TRBJ2-7; no reliable D call. In germline, CDR1 is MNHEY, CDR2 SMNVEV (reference sequence). This CDR3 contains 16 residues. V was pared by 1 base and J by 2 bases, with 15 bases between. In nucleotides, the CDR3 is TGTGCCAGCAGTTTATTACAGAACCTGAGACCCTACGAGCAGTACTTC. Protein: CASSLLQNLRPYEQYF.

The CDR3 DNA follows: TGTGCGACGAAGGGAGGGTTCTCTGGAAACACCATATATTTT. Translated, it gives CATKGGFSGNTIYF. J is TRBJ1-3 and V is TRBV6-5; D unclear. The CDR3 has 14 amino acids. The germline V gene encodes CDR1 MNHEY and CDR2 SVGAGI.

The chain joins TRBV29-1 to TRBJ2-3; TRBD2 agrees at 9 bases. This CDR3 comprises 15 residues. Germline-derived CDR1 and CDR2 are SQVTM and ANQGSEA. Trimming removed 3 bases from V and 3 bases from J; junction bases left unmatched: 7. For the CDR3, the DNA is TGCAGCGTTGATTCGGCGGGAGGGCGTACAGATACGCAGTATTTT. Translation: CSVDSAGGRTDTQYF.